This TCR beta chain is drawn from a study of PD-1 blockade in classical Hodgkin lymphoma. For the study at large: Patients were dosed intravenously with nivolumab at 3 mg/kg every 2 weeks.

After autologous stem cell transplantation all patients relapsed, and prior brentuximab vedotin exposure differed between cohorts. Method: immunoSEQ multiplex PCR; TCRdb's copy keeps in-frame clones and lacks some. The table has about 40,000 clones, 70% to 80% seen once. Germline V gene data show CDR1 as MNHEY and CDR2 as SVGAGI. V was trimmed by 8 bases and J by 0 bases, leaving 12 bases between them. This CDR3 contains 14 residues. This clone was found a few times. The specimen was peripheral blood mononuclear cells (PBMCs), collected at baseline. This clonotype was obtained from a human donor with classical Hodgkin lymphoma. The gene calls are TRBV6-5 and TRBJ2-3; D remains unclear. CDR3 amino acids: CASGRIQSTDTQYF. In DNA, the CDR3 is TGTGCCAGCGGAAGAATTCAAAGCACAGATACGCAGTATTTT.